This T cell receptor (beta chain) was sequenced in a study of cytomegalovirus exposure and HLA in healthy donors. Study overall: A later analysis reported the roughly 130 validation repertoires used the same platform as the approximately 650 first-cohort repertoires. Whole-study findings and limits: It was reportedly the case that the classifier diagnosed cytomegalovirus status with high specificity and sensitivity. It was confirmed in vitro that three of the CMV-associated chains were specific for CMV antigens.

From germline, CDR1 is MNHEY and CDR2 SVGAGI. CDR3 length: 15 residues. The ends were cut back, 6 bases at V and 4 bases at J, with 13 bases in the middle. Comment on this clone: Its antigen is not known.

While the first cohort had fewer than 850 subjects, the donors belonged to the separate validation cohort of 100 to 150 subjects. TCRdb's copy holds only in-frame clones and misses some; the assay was immunoSEQ multiplex PCR. In the table there are roughly 50,000 clones, approximately 89% of which are singletons. This rearrangement joins TRBV6-5 to TRBJ1-6; D remains ambiguous. Sequencing was performed on PBMCs. This TCR was recovered from a woman aged 18 to 35 in good health and CMV-seropositive. Written as DNA, the CDR3 is TGTGCCAGCAGAGTAATAGGAGTTTATAATTCACCCCTCCACTTT. It translates to CASRVIGVYNSPLHF.